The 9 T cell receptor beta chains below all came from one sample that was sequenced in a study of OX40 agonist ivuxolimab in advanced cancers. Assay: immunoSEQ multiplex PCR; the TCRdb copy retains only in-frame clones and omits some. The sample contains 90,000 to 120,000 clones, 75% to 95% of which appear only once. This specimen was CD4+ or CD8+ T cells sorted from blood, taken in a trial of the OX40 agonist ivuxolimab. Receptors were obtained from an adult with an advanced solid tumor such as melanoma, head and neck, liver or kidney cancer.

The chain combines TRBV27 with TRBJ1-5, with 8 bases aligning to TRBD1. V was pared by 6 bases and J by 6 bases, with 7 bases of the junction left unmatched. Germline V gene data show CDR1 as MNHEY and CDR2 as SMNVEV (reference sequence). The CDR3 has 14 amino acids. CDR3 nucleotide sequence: TGTGCCAGCAGAGGGCAGGGGGCCGGTCAGCCCCAGCATTTT. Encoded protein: CASRGQGAGQPQHF.

CDR3 sequence reads: CASSGRSYEQYF. In DNA form, the CDR3 reads TGTGCCAGCAGTGGACGCTCCTACGAGCAGTACTTC. This sequence joins TRBV2 and TRBJ2-7; D gene uncertain. The germline V and J ends were trimmed by 4 bases and 0 bases, with 4 bases remaining between them. The CDR3 has 12 residues. Germline CDR1 reads SNHLY; CDR2 reads FYNNEI.

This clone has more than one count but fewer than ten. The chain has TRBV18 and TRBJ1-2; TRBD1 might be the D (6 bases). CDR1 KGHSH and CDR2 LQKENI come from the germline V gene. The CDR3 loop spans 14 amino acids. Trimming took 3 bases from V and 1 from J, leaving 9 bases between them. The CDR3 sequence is CASSPDSLNYGYTF. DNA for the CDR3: TGTGCCAGCTCACCGGACAGTCTTAACTATGGCTACACCTTC.

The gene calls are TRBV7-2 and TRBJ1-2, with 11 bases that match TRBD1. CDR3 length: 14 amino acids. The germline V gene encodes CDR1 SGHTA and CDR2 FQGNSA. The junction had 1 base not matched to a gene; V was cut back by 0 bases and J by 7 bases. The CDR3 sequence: CASSLAGQGVGYTF. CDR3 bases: TGTGCCAGCAGCTTAGCGGGACAGGGGGTTGGCTACACCTTC.

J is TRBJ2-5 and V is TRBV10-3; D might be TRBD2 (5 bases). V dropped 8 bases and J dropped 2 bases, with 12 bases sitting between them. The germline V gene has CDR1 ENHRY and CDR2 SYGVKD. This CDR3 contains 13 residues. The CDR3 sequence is CAIRGKPQETQYF. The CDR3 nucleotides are TGTGCCATCCGGGGAAAGCCACAAGAGACCCAGTACTTC.

The CDR3 region is CASKSAGSTDTQYF. DNA for the CDR3: TGTGCCAGCAAATCAGCGGGGTCCACAGATACGCAGTATTTT. V and J are TRBV2 and TRBJ2-3, with TRBD2 identical over 7 bases. CDR1 SNHLY and CDR2 FYNNEI come from the germline V gene. This CDR3 comprises 14 residues. J lost 2 bases, V lost 7 bases, and 6 bases had no gene match.

Here the CDR3 reads CASRPGQGTEAFF. For the CDR3, the DNA is TGTGCCAGCAGACCCGGACAGGGCACTGAAGCTTTCTTT. The chain carries TRBV6-1 and TRBJ1-1; 8 bases fit TRBD1. CDR3 size: 13 residues. V dropped 6 bases and J dropped 4; count of bases not matched to a gene: 4. CDR1 is MNHNS and CDR2 is SASEGT in the germline V gene.

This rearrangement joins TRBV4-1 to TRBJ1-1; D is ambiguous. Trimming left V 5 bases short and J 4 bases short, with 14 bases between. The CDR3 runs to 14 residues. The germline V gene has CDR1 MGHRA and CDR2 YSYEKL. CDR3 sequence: CASSYVGEATEAFF. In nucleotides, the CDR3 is TGCGCCAGCAGCTACGTAGGTGAGGCCACTGAAGCTTTCTTT.

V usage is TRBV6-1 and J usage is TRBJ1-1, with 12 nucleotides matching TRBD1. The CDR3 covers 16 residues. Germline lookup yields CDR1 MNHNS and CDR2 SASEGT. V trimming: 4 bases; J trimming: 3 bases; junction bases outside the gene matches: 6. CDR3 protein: CASSGGQGAWDTEAFF. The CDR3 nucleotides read TGTGCCAGCAGTGGGGGACAGGGGGCGTGGGACACTGAAGCTTTCTTT.